The sequence of this TCR beta chain was determined in a study of CD8+ T cells in alopecia areata. The study's findings and limits: Lesional scalp exceeded normal scalp in clonality, especially in alopecia totalis/universalis.

With regard to this clone: The antigen is not known.

Researchers picked out CD4+ and CD8+ T cells from PBMCs by sorting. The CDR3 is 17 amino acids. From germline, CDR1 is SGHAT and CDR2 FQDESV (reference sequence). Unmatched junction bases numbered 13, after V lost 0 bases and J lost 9 bases. Investigators isolated RNA and reverse transcribed it into cDNA to act as the sequencing template. Produced via immunoSEQ multiplex PCR; TCRdb's table is partial and in-frame only. The table lists around 140,000 clones, about half of them singletons. The chain links TRBV11-1 to TRBJ2-1, with 8 bases identical to TRBD1. The clonotype was recovered from a human donor with alopecia areata. The sample here was CD4+ T cells sorted from blood, taken at week 0. In DNA, the CDR3 is TGTGCCAGCAGCTTAGCGCGGGTTCGGGACAGGAGGGGTGAGCAGTTCTTC. Translated, it gives CASSLARVRDRRGEQFF.